A single sample gave rise to the 21 T cell receptor beta chains below, sequenced in a study of radiation and T cells in renal cell carcinoma. The time point: baseline pretreatment blood. Treatment meaning: 15 Gy SBRT to primary tumor, nephrectomy 4 weeks later. Here immunoSEQ multiplex PCR was the method, and the copy in TCRdb shows in-frame clones only, minus some. The table has roughly 100,000 clones, approximately 86% seen once. The sample here was blood, taken from a patient whose treatment included radiotherapy and nephrectomy. These receptors were obtained from a man over 45 with renal cell carcinoma.

The V call is TRBV18, the J call TRBJ2-2, with TRBD1 identical over 7 bases. Germline-derived CDR1 and CDR2 are KGHSH and LQKENI. J was trimmed by 4 bases and V by 2 bases; bases with no gene match: 7. This CDR3 has 16 amino acids. CDR3 in amino acids: CASSPSPGTATGELFF. CDR3 in DNA: TGTGCCAGCTCACCATCGCCAGGGACAGCCACCGGGGAGCTGTTTTTT. The whole variable domain, filled in from reference TRBV18 and TRBJ2-2, reads NAGVMQNPRHLVRRRGQEARLRCSPMKGHSHVYWYRQLPEEGLKFMVYLQKENIIDESGMPKERFSAEFPKEGPSILRIQQVVRGDSAAYFCASSPSPGTATGELFFGEGSRLTVL.

V is TRBV2 and J is TRBJ2-7, with 7 bases matching TRBD1. The CDR3 sequence is 13 residues long. The junction had 3 bases not matched to a gene; V was cut back by 6 bases and J by 1 base. Germline V gene lookup returns CDR1 SNHLY and CDR2 FYNNEI. CDR3 sequence (DNA): TGTGCCAGCAGATCGGGACAGTCCTACGAGCAGTACTTC. Protein sequence: CASRSGQSYEQYF. Drawing the rest from reference TRBV2 and TRBJ2-7, the complete variable domain is EPEVTQTPSHQVTQMGQEVILRCVPISNHLYFYWYRQILGQKVEFLVSFYNNEISEKSEIFDDQFSVERPDGSNFTLKIRSTKLEDSAMYFCASRSGQSYEQYFGPGTRLTVT.

For the CDR3, the DNA is TGCGCCAGCAGGGACTCCTATAATTCACCCCTCCACTTT. Encoded protein: CASRDSYNSPLHF. The chain recombines TRBV5-1 with TRBJ1-6; D gene ambiguous. V was clipped by 5 bases and J by 0 bases, with 3 bases between them. This CDR3 region has 13 residues. Per germline, CDR1 SGHRS and CDR2 YFSETQ. Variable domain in full (rest from reference TRBV5-1 and TRBJ1-6): KAGVTQTPRYLIKTRGQQVTLSCSPISGHRSVSWYQQTPGQGLQFLFEYFSETQRNKGNFPGRFSGRQFSNSRSEMNVSTLELGDSALYLCASRDSYNSPLHFGNGTRLTVT.

The chain employs TRBV5-4 and TRBJ2-1; 7 positions match TRBD2. The CDR3 has 15 residues. V was pared by 4 bases and J by 5 bases, with 9 bases of the junction left unmatched. Germline V gene data show CDR1 as SGHNT and CDR2 as YYREEE (reference sequence). The CDR3 nucleotides read TGTGCCAGCAGCCACGGGGGGAACACCGACAATGAGCAGTTCTTC. As protein: CASSHGGNTDNEQFF.

This rearrangement joins TRBV6-5 to TRBJ1-1; TRBD1 matches at 9 bases. V lost 2 bases and J lost 4; bases outside the gene matches: 8. Germline V gives CDR1 MNHEY, CDR2 SVGAGI. CDR3 length: 16 residues. Written as DNA, the CDR3 is TGTGCCAGCAGTTACGCCGGGACAGGGCTTGGCACTGAAGCTTTCTTT. Protein product: CASSYAGTGLGTEAFF.

This clone has more than one count but fewer than ten. The genes are TRBV30 and TRBJ1-1; TRBD1 aligns across 10 bases. CDR1 and CDR2 (germline): GTSNPN, SVGIG (reference sequence). With 0 bases clipped from V and 4 bases from J, the junction kept 2 bases outside the gene matches. The CDR3 is 14 residues long. This chain's CDR3 is CAWSVGQGVTEAFF. CDR3 bases: TGTGCCTGGAGTGTTGGACAGGGGGTCACTGAAGCTTTCTTT. Complete variable domain (other parts from reference TRBV30 and TRBJ1-1): SQTIHQWPATLVQPVGSPLSLECTVEGTSNPNLYWYRQAAGRGLQLLFYSVGIGQISSEVPQNLSASRPQDRQFILSSKKLLLSDSGFYLCAWSVGQGVTEAFFGQGTRLTVV.

The rearrangement uses TRBV11-2 and TRBJ2-7; D is undetermined. With 5 bases removed from V and 4 bases from J, the gap between germline ends came to 9 bases. CDR3 size: 12 residues. Germline CDR1 is SGHAT and CDR2 is FQNNGV. DNA of the CDR3: TGTGCCAGCAGCCCTTGGGCGTACGAGCAGTACTTC. Translated, it gives CASSPWAYEQYF.

The chain uses TRBV5-1 and TRBJ1-4; 8 bases line up with TRBD1. Trimming took 0 bases from V and 7 from J; bases not matched to a gene: 8. This CDR3 is built from 16 residues. The V gene's germline CDR1 is SGHRS and CDR2 YFSETQ. This chain's CDR3 is CASSLGAGGEVEKLFF. CDR3 coding DNA: TGCGCCAGCAGCTTGGGAGCAGGGGGCGAAGTTGAAAAACTGTTTTTT.

CDR3 residues: CASSVGRVTGELFF. CDR3 DNA sequence: TGTGCCAGCAGCGTAGGGAGAGTCACCGGGGAGCTGTTTTTT. The gene calls are TRBV9 and TRBJ2-2; the D is unclear. This CDR3 comprises 14 residues. Germline V lookup: CDR1 SGDLS, CDR2 YYNGEE. Trimming took 0 bases from V and 4 from J, leaving 7 bases between them.

The genes are TRBV9 and TRBJ2-1, with 8 bases fitting TRBD2. Per germline, CDR1 SGDLS and CDR2 YYNGEE. The CDR3 sequence is 15 residues long. V lost 0 bases and J lost 9; bases outside the gene matches: 8. CDR3 loop: CASSVASGRGAEQFF. CDR3 nucleotide sequence: TGTGCCAGCAGCGTAGCTTCCGGGAGGGGAGCTGAGCAGTTCTTC.

V gene TRBV28 combines with J gene TRBJ1-5, with D tentatively TRBD1 (5 bases). V lost 5 bases to trimming and J lost 2 bases, with 22 bases between them. The CDR3 consists of 18 residues. The germline V gene encodes CDR1 MDHEN and CDR2 SYDVKM. CDR3 sequence reads: CASSPPGAGGWGNQPQHF. The CDR3 DNA reads as TGTGCCAGCAGTCCCCCCGGTGCGGGGGGTTGGGGCAATCAGCCCCAGCATTTT.

The chain's CDR3 is CASSGVDGNQPQHF. The CDR3 bases are TGTGCCAGTTCGGGAGTCGATGGCAATCAGCCCCAGCATTTT. The chain links TRBV19 to TRBJ1-5; D is undetermined. Germline values: CDR1 LNHDA, CDR2 SQIVND (reference sequence). V was cut by 8 bases and J by 2 bases, with 13 bases left in between. The CDR3 consists of 14 residues.

This sequence joins TRBV5-8 and TRBJ1-5; the D gene is possibly TRBD1 (5 bases). The V gene lost 5 bases and the J gene lost 6 bases, with 12 bases spanning the gap. Per germline, CDR1 SGHTS and CDR2 YDEGEE. The CDR3 spans 13 residues. The CDR3 spells CASSRQQGQPQHF. CDR3 nucleotide sequence: TGTGCCAGCAGTCGGCAGCAGGGTCAGCCCCAGCATTTT.

The chain combines TRBV29-1 with TRBJ1-2, with a tentative D call TRBD1 (5 bases). The CDR3 is 16 amino acids. Trimming took off 0 bases at V and 5 bases at J, with 19 bases between the two ends. Germline V gives CDR1 SQVTM, CDR2 ANQGSEA. CDR3 DNA sequence: TGCAGCGTTGAAGATCTTCTGGACAAGGGACTATATGGCTACACCTTC. The encoded protein is CSVEDLLDKGLYGYTF.

The sample holds many counts of this clone. J is TRBJ1-2 and V is TRBV9; D not resolved. The CDR3 runs 14 residues. Germline V CDR1 and CDR2: SGDLS, YYNGEE. With 0 bases removed from V and 5 bases from J, the gap between germline ends came to 11 bases. CDR3 protein: CASSVGKAHYGYTF. In DNA, the CDR3 is TGTGCCAGCAGCGTAGGCAAGGCCCATTATGGCTACACCTTC.

This clone came up a few times. V is TRBV19 and J is TRBJ2-3; D tentatively fits TRBD1 or TRBD2 (5 bases each). Germline assignment: CDR1 LNHDA and CDR2 SQIVND (reference sequence). The CDR3 spans 13 residues. V lost 3 bases, J lost 2 bases, and 6 bases lay in between. Here the CDR3 reads CASSIGTTDTQYF. The DNA of the CDR3 is TGTGCCAGTAGTATCGGGACCACAGATACGCAGTATTTT. Based on the CDR3 plus reference TRBV19 and TRBJ2-3, the full variable domain is DGGITQSPKYLFRKEGQNVTLSCEQNLNHDAMYWYRQDPGQGLRLIYYSQIVNDFQKGDIAEGYSVSREKKESFPLTVTSAQKNPTAFYLCASSIGTTDTQYFGPGTRLTVL.

The chain has TRBV2 and TRBJ2-7, with D perhaps TRBD1 or TRBD2 (8 bases each). The CDR3 has 15 amino acids. Germline V gene lookup returns CDR1 SNHLY and CDR2 FYNNEI. Trimming took 6 bases from V and 3 from J, leaving 18 bases between them. CDR3 protein: CASRWTGSGGYEQYF. In DNA, the CDR3 is TGTGCCAGCAGATGGACAGGGAGCGGGGGCTACGAGCAGTACTTC.

The gene calls are TRBV5-1 and TRBJ2-1; possibly TRBD1 for D (6 bases). Trimming removed 1 base from V and 5 bases from J, with 16 bases in between. This CDR3 region has 16 residues. Germline V lookup: CDR1 SGHRS, CDR2 YFSETQ. The CDR3 is CASSLSSGTPHNEQFF. CDR3 nucleotide sequence: TGCGCCAGCAGCTTGTCCTCCGGGACACCCCACAATGAGCAGTTCTTC.

This rearrangement joins TRBV10-3 to TRBJ2-7; 12 bases match TRBD1. V shed 0 bases and J 7 bases; nucleotides not matched to a gene: 4. Germline V gene sequence: CDR1 ENHRY, CDR2 SYGVKD. The CDR3 contains 15 residues. The CDR3 DNA reads as TGTGCCATCAGTGAGTCGGGACAGGGGGCGGGGGAGCAGTACTTC. This sequence encodes CAISESGQGAGEQYF.

This chain joins TRBV13 and TRBJ1-5, with 7 bases aligning to TRBD1. The germline gives CDR1 PRHDT, CDR2 FYEKMQ (reference sequence). The V segment lost 5 bases and the J segment 5 bases; nucleotides outside the gene matches: 0. The CDR3 loop spans 12 amino acids. Here the CDR3 DNA reads TGTGCCAGCAGCCAGGGGGATCAGCCCCAGCATTTT. It encodes CASSQGDQPQHF.

The chain links TRBV28 to TRBJ1-1; 8 positions agree with TRBD1. Trimming took 7 bases from V and 4 from J; bases not matched to a gene: 11. The CDR3 runs 15 residues. Germline CDR1 and CDR2: MDHEN and SYDVKM. The CDR3 is CASTPGQGARTEAFF. The CDR3 nucleotides read TGTGCCAGCACCCCAGGCCAGGGGGCGCGCACTGAAGCTTTCTTT.